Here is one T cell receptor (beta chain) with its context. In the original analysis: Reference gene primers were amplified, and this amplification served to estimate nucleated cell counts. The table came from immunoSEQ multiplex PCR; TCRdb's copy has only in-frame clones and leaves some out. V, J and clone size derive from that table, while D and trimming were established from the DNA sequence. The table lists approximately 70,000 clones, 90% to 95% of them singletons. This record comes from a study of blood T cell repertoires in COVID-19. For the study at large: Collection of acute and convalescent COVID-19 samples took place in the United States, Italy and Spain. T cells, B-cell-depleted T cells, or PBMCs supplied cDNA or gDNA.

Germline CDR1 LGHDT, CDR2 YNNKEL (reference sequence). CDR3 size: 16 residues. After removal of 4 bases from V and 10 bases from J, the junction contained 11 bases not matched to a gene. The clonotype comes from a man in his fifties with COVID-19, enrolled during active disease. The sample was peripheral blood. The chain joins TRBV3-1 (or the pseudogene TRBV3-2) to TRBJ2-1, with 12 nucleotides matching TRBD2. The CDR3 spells CASSRALAGGSVEQFF. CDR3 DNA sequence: TGTGCCAGCAGCCGAGCACTAGCGGGAGGTTCGGTCGAGCAGTTCTTC.